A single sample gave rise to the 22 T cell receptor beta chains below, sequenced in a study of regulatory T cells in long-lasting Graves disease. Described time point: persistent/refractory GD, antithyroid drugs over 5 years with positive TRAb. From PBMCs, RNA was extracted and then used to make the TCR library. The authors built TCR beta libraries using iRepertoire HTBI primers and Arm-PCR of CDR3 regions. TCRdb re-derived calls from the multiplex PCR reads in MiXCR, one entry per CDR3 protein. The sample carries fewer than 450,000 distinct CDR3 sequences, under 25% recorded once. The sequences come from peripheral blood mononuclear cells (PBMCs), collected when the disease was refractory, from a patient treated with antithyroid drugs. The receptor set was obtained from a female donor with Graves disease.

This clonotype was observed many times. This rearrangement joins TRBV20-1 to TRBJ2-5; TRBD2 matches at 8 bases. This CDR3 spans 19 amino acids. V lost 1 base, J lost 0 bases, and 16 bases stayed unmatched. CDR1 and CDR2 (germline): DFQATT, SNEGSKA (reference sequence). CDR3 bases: TGCAGTGCTAGAGCCGTACCCCGGAGTAGCGGGATTAACCAAGAGACCCAGTACTTC. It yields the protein CSARAVPRSSGINQETQYF.

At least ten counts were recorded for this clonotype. The chain's CDR3 is CASGRGQGETRPQHF. CDR3 in DNA: TGTGCCAGCGGAAGGGGCCAGGGGGAAACGCGGCCCCAGCATTTT. The chain couples TRBV2 to TRBJ1-5; 7 nucleotides line up with TRBD1. Germline assignment: CDR1 SNHLY and CDR2 FYNNEI. This CDR3 spans 15 amino acids. The V and J ends lost 8 bases and 9 bases, in that order; junction bases with no gene match: 16.

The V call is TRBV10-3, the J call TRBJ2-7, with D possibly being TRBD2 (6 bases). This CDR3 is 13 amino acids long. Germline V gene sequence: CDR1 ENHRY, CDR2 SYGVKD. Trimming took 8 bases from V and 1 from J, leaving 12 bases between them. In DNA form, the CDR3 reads TGTGCCATCGGGTTAGCGGTATCCTACGAGCAGTACTTC. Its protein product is CAIGLAVSYEQYF.

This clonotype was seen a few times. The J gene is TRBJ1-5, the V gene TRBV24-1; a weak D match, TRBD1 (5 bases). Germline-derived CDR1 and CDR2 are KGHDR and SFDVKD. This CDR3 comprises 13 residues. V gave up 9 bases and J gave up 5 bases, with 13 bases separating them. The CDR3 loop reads CATQGFQDQPQHF. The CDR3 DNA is TGTGCCACCCAGGGCTTTCAGGATCAGCCCCAGCATTTT.

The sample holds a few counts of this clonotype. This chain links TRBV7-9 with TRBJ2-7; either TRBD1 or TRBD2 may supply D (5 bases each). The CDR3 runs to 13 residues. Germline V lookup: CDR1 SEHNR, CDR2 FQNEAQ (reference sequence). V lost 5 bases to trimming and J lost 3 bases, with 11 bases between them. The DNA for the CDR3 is TGTGCCAGCAGCCCCCCGAGGGGCTACGAGCAGTACTTC. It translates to CASSPPRGYEQYF.

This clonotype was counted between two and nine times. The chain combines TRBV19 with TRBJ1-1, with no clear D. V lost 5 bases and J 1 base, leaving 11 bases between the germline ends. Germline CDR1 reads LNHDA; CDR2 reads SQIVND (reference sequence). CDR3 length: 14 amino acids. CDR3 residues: CASSGRGANTEAFF. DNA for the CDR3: TGTGCCAGTAGTGGCCGGGGAGCGAACACTGAAGCTTTCTTT.

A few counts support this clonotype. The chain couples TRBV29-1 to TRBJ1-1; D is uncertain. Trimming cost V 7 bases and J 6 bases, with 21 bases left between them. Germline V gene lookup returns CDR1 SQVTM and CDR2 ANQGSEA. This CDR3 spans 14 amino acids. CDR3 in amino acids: CSGRGVGPLPEAFF. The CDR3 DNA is TGCAGCGGCCGAGGTGTCGGCCCACTACCTGAAGCTTTCTTT.

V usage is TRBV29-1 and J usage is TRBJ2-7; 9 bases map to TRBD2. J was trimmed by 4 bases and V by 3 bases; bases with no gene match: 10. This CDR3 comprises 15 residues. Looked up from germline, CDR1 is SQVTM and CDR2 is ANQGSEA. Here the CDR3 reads CSVEGYTTSGYEQYF. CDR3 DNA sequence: TGCAGCGTTGAGGGATACACGACTAGCGGATACGAGCAGTACTTC.

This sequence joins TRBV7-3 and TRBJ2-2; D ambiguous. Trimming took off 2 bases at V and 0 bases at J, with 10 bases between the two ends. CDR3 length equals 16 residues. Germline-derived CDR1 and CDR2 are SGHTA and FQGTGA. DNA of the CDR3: TGTGCCAGCAGCTTACGGCCTCCCCCGAACACCGGGGAGCTGTTTTTT. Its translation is CASSLRPPPNTGELFF.

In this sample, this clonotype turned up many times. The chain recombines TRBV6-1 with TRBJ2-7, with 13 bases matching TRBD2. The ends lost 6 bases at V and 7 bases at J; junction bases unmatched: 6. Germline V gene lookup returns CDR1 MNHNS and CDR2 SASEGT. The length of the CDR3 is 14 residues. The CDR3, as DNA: TGTGCCAGCAGCAAACTAGCGGGAGGGCCAGAGCAGTACTTC. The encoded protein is CASSKLAGGPEQYF.

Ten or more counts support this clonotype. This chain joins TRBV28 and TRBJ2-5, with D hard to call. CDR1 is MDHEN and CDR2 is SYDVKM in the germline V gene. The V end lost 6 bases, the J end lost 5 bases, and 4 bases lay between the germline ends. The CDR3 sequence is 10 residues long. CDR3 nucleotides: TGTGCCAGCAGGGGGGAGACCCAGTACTTC. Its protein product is CASRGETQYF. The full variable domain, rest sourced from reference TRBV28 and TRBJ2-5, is DVKVTQSSRYLVKRTGEKVFLECVQDMDHENMFWYRQDPGLGLRLIYFSYDVKMKEKGDIPEGYSVSREKKERFSLILESASTNQTSMYLCASRGETQYFGPGTRLLVL.

In nucleotides, the CDR3 is TGCGCCAGCAGCGGGGGACAGCTTCACCGGGATGGCTACACCTTC. It translates to CASSGGQLHRDGYTF. The V gene is TRBV5-1, the J gene TRBJ1-2; 7 positions agree with TRBD1. The germline gives CDR1 SGHRS, CDR2 YFSETQ. The CDR3 runs to 15 residues. V was clipped by 4 bases and J by 6 bases; unmatched bases: 12.

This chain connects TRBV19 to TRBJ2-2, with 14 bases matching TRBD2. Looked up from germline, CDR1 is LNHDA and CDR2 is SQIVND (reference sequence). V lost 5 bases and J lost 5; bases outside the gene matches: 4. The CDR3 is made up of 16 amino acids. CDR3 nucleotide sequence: TGTGCCAGTAGTGTCGGACTAGCGGGAGGAACCGGGGAGCTGTTTTTT. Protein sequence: CASSVGLAGGTGELFF.

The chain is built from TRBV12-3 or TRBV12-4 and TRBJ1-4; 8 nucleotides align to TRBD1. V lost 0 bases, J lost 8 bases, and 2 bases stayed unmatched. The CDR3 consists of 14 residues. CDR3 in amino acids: CASSLAQGAEKLFF. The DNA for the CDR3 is TGTGCCAGCAGTTTAGCCCAGGGGGCCGAAAAACTGTTTTTT.

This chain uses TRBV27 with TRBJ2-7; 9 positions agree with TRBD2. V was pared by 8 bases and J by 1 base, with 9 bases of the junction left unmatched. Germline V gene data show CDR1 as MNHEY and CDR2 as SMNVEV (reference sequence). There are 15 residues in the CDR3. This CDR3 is CASATRTSASYEQYF. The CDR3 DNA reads TGTGCCAGCGCGACCCGGACTAGCGCGTCCTACGAGCAGTACTTC.

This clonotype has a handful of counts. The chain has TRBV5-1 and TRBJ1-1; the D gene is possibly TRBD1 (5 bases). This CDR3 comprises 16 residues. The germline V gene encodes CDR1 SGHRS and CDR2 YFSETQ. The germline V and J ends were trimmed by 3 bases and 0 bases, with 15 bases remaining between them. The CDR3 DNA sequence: TGCGCCAGCAGCTCATCTCGGGCAGGGCTGAACACTGAAGCTTTCTTT. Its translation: CASSSSRAGLNTEAFF.

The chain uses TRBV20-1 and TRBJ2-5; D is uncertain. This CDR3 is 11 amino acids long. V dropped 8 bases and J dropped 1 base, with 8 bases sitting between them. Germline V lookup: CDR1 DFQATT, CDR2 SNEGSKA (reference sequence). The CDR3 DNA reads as TGCAGTACCCATACCCAAGAGACCCAGTACTTC. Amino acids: CSTHTQETQYF.

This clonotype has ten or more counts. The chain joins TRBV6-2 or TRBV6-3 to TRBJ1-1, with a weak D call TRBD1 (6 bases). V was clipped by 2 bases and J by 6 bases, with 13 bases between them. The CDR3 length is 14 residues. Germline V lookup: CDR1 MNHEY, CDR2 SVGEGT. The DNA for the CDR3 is TGTGCCAGCAGTTACGGGCAGGGGAAGTCTGAAGCTTTCTTT. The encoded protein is CASSYGQGKSEAFF.

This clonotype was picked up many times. The CDR3 protein is CASRPQGPTEAFF. The CDR3 DNA reads as TGTGCCAGCAGGCCACAGGGTCCCACTGAAGCTTTCTTT. V gene TRBV28 combines with J gene TRBJ1-1; D perhaps matches TRBD1 (6 bases). Trimming stripped 6 bases from V and 4 bases from J, with 12 bases between. The CDR3 length is 13 residues. The germline CDR1 and CDR2 sequences are MDHEN and SYDVKM.

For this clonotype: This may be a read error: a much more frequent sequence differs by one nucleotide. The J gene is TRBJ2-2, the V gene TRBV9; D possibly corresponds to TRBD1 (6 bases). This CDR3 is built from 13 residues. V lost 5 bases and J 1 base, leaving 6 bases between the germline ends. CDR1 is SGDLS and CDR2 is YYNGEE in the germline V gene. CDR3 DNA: TGTGCCAGCAGGACAGGGAACACCGGGGAGCTGTTTTTT. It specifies CASRTGNTGELFF. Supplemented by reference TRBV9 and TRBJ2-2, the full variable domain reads DSGVTQTPKHLITATGQRVTLRCSPRSGDLSVYWYQQSLDQGLQFLIQYYNGEERAKGNILERFSAQQFPDLHSELNLSSLELGDSALYFCASRTGNTGELFFGEGSRLTVL.

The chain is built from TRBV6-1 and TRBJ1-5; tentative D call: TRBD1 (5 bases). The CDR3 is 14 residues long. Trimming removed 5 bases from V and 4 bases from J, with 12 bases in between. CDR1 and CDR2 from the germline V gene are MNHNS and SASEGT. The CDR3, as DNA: TGTGCCAGCAGTCCCGGGACCAGGAATCAGCCCCAGCATTTT. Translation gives CASSPGTRNQPQHF.

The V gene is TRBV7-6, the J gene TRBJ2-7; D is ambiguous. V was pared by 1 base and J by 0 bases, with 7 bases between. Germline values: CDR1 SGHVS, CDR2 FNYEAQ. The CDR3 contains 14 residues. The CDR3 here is CASSLEGNSYEQYF. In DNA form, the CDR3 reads TGTGCCAGCAGCTTAGAGGGAAACTCCTACGAGCAGTACTTC.